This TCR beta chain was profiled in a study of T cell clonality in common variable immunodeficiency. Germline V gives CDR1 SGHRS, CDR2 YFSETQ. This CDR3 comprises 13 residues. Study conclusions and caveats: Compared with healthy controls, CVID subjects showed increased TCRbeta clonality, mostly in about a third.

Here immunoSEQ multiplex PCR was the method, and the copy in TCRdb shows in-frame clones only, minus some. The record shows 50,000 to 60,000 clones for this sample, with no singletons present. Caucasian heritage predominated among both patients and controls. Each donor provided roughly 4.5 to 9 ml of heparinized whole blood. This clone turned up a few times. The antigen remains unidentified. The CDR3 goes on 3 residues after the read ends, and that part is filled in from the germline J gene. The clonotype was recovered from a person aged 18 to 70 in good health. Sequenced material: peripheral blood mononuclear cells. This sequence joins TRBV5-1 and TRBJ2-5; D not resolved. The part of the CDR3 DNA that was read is TGCGCCAGCAGCCCTATCTACACAGATACC. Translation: CASSPIYTDT. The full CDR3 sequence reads CASSPIYTDTQYF.